This TCR beta chain is drawn from a study of identical twins. This clonotype was observed at least ten times. Its antigen is currently unknown. Study-wide results and caveats: Zero-insertion analyses could be partly confounded by invariant MAIT and iNKT cells.

Via MiXCR, TCRdb re-called the 5' RACE reads, giving one row per CDR3 protein. The table shows fewer than 900,000 distinct CDR3 sequences, with 21% occurring only once. The V segment lost 5 bases and the J segment 2 bases; nucleotides outside the gene matches: 9. Germline CDR1 is DFQATT and CDR2 is SNEGSKA (reference sequence). The CDR3 spans 16 residues. A further study also used this sample, focusing on T cells expressing NK-cell markers.

The chain carries TRBV20-1 and TRBJ2-7; TRBD2 matches at 13 bases. The clonotype was recovered from a woman aged 18-29 years in good health. Sequencing was carried out using PBMCs. CDR3 nucleotides: TGCAGTGCTGCCGGGACTAGCGGGATAAAGGCCTACGAGCAGTACTTC. This codes for CSAAGTSGIKAYEQYF.